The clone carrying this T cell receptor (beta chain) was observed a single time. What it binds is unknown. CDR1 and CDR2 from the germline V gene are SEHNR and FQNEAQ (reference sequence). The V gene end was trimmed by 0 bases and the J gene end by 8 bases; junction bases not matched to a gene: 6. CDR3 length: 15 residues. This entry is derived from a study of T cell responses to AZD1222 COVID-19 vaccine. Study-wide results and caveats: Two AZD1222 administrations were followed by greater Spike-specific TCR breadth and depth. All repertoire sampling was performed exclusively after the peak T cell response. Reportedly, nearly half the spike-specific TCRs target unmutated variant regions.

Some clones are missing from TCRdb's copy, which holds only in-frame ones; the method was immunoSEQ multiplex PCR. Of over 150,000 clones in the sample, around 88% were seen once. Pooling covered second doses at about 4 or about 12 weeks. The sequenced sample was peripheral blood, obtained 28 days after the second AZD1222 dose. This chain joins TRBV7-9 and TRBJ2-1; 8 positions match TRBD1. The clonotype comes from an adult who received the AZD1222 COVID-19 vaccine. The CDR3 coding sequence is TGTGCCAGCAGCTTAGCGTCAGGGGGCTTGGATGAGCAGTTCTTC. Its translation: CASSLASGGLDEQFF.